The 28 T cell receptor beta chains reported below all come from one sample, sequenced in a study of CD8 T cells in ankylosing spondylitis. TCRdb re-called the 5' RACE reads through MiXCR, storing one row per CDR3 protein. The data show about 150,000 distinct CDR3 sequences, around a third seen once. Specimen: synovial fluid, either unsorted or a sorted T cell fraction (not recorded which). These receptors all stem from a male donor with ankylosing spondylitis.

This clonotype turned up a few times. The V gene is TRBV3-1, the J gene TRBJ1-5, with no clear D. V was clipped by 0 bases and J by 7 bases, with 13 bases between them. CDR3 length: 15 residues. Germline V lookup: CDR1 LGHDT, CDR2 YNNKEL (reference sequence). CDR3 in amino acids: CASSQDSAARQPQHF. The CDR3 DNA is TGTGCCAGCAGCCAAGATTCGGCTGCGAGGCAGCCCCAGCATTTT.

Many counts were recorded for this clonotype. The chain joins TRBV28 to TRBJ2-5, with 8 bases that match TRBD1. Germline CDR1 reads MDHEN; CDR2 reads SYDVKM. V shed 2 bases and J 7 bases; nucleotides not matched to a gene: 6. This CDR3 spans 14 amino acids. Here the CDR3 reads CASSLGGQGGTQYF. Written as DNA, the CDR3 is TGTGCCAGCAGTTTAGGCGGACAGGGAGGGACCCAGTACTTC. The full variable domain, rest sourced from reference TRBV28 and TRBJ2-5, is DVKVTQSSRYLVKRTGEKVFLECVQDMDHENMFWYRQDPGLGLRLIYFSYDVKMKEKGDIPEGYSVSREKKERFSLILESASTNQTSMYLCASSLGGQGGTQYFGPGTRLLVL.

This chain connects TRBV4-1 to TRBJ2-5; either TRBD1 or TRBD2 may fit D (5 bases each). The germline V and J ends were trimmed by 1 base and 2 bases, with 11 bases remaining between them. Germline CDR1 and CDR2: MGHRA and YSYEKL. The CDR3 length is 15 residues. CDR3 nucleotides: TGCGCCAGCAGCCAAGTCGGGACGGCTCAAGAGACCCAGTACTTC. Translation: CASSQVGTAQETQYF.

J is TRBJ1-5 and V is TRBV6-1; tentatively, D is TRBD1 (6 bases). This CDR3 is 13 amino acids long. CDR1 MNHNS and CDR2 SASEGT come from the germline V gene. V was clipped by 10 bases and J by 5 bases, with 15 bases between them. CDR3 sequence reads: CATDRQVDQPQHF. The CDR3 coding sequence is TGTGCCACCGATCGACAGGTTGATCAGCCCCAGCATTTT.

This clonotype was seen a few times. CDR3 in DNA: TGCAGCGTTGAATCCTGGGACCAGAATGAGCAGTTCTTC. This codes for CSVESWDQNEQFF. This chain links TRBV29-1 with TRBJ2-1; D is possibly TRBD1 or TRBD2 (5 bases each). This CDR3 is 13 amino acids long. V was pared by 2 bases and J by 7 bases, with 12 bases between. CDR1 and CDR2 (germline): SQVTM, ANQGSEA.

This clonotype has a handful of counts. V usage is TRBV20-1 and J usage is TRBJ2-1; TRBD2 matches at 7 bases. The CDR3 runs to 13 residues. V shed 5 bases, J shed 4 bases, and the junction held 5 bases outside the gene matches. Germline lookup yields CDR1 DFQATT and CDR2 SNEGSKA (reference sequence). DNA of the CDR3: TGCAGTGCTTGTCCTAGCGGATACAATGAGCAGTTCTTC. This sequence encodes CSACPSGYNEQFF.

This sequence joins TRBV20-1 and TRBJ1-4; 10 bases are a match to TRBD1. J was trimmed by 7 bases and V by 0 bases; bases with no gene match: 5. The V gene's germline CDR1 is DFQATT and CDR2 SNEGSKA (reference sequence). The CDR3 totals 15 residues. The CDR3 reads CSARDVDRGAEKLFF. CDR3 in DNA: TGCAGTGCTAGAGATGTGGACAGGGGGGCTGAAAAACTGTTTTTT.

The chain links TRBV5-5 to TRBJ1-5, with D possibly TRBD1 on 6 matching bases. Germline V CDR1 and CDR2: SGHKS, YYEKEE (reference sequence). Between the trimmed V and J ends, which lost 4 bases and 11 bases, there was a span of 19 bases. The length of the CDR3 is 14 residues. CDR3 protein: CASSQMAGAGAQHF. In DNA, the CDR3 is TGTGCCAGCAGCCAGATGGCAGGGGCCGGGGCCCAGCATTTT.

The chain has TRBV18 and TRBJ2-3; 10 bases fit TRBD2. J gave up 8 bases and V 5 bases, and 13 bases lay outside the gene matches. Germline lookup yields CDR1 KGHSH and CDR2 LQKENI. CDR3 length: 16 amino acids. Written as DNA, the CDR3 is TGTGCCAGCTCAACCGGACTAGCGGAGACTTCCGCTACGCAGTATTTT. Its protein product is CASSTGLAETSATQYF.

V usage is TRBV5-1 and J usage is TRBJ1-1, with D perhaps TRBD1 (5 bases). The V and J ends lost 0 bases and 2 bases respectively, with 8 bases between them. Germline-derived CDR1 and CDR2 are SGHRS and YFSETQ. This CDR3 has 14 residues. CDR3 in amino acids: CASSLAGTNTEAFF. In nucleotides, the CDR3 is TGCGCCAGCAGCTTGGCCGGGACCAACACTGAAGCTTTCTTT.

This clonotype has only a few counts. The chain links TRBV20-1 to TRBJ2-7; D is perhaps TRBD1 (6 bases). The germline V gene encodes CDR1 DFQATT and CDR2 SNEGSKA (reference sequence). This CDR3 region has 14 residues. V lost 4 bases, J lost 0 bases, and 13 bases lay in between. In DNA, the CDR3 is TGCAGTGCTACCCCGGGGACAAGCTCCTACGAGCAGTACTTC. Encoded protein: CSATPGTSSYEQYF.

The DNA of the CDR3 is TGTGCCAGCAGCCAAGGAGGTACTAGCGGCAAAGAGACCCAGTACTTC. It is translated as CASSQGGTSGKETQYF. The chain recombines TRBV3-1 with TRBJ2-5; 8 bases match TRBD2. J gave up 3 bases and V 1 base, and 7 bases lay outside the gene matches. CDR1 is LGHDT and CDR2 is YNNKEL in the germline V gene (reference sequence). CDR3 size: 16 residues.

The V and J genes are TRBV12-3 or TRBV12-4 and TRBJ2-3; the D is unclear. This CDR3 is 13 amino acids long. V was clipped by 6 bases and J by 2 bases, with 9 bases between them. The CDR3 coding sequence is TGTGCCAGCAGCCTATATGCCACAGATACGCAGTATTTT. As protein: CASSLYATDTQYF.

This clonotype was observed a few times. The chain's CDR3 is CSAQEPLYNEQFF. DNA for the CDR3: TGCAGTGCCCAGGAGCCTCTTTACAATGAGCAGTTCTTC. The chain is built from TRBV20-1 and TRBJ2-1, with D unclear. The germline V gene has CDR1 DFQATT and CDR2 SNEGSKA (reference sequence). CDR3 length: 13 residues. With 6 bases removed from V and 4 bases from J, the gap between germline ends came to 13 bases.

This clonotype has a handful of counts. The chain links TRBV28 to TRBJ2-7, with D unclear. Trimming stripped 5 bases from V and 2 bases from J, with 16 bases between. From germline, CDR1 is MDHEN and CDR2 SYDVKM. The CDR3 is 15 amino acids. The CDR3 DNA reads TGTGCCAGCAGTCCCCGTACTTTGCGAACCTACGAGCAGTACTTC. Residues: CASSPRTLRTYEQYF.

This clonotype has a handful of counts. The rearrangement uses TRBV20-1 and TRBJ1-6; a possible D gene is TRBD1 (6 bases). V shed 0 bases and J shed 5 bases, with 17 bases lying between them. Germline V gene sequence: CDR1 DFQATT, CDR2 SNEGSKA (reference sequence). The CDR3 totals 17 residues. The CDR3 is CSARDSSQGRDNSPLHF. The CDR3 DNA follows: TGCAGTGCTAGAGATTCATCTCAGGGGAGGGATAATTCACCCCTCCACTTT.

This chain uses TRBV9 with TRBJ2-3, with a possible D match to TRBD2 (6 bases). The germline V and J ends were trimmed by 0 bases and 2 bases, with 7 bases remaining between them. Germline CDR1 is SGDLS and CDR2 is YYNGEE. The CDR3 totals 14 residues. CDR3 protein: CASSVGGDTDTQYF. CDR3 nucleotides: TGTGCCAGCAGCGTAGGGGGGGACACAGATACGCAGTATTTT.

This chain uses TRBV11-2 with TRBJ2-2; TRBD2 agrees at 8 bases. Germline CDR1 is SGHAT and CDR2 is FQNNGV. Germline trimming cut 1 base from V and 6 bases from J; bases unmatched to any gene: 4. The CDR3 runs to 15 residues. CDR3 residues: CASSLARGESGELFF. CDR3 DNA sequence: TGTGCCAGCAGCTTAGCGCGGGGGGAGTCCGGGGAGCTGTTTTTT. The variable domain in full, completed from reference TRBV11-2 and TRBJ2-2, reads EAGVAQSPRYKIIEKRQSVAFWCNPISGHATLYWYQQILGQGPKLLIQFQNNGVVDDSQLPKDRFSAERLKGVDSTLKIQPAKLEDSAVYLCASSLARGESGELFFGEGSRLTVL.

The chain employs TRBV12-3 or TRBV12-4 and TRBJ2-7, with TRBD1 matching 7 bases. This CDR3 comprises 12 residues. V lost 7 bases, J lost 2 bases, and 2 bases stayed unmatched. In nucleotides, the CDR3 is TGTGCCAGCAAGGACAGGACCTACGAGCAGTACTTC. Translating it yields CASKDRTYEQYF.

The CDR3 spells CASSLGGWTRAETQYF. The CDR3 DNA sequence: TGTGCCAGCAGTTTGGGTGGATGGACCCGCGCCGAGACCCAGTACTTC. The rearrangement joins TRBV7-6 to TRBJ2-5; D ambiguous. Germline CDR1 and CDR2: SGHVS and FNYEAQ. Trimming took 6 bases from V and 5 from J, leaving 22 bases between them. The CDR3 consists of 16 residues.

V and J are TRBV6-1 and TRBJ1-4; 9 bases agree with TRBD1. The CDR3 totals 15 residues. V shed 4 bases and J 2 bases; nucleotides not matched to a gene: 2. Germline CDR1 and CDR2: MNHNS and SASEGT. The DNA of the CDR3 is TGTGCCAGCAGTGTTGGGACAGGGACTAATGAAAAACTGTTTTTT. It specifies CASSVGTGTNEKLFF.

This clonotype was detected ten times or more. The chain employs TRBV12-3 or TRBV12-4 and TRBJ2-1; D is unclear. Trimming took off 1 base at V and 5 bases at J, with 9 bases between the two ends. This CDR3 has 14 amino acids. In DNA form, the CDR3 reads TGTGCCAGCAGTTTAGGTCTGAACAACAATGAGCAGTTCTTC. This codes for CASSLGLNNNEQFF.

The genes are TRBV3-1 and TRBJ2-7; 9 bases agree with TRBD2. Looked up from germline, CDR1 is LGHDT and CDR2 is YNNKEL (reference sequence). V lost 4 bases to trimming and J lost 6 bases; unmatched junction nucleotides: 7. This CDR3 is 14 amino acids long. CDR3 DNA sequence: TGTGCCAGCAGCCCCAAGGGACTAGCTCTCGAGCAGTACTTC. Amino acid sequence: CASSPKGLALEQYF.

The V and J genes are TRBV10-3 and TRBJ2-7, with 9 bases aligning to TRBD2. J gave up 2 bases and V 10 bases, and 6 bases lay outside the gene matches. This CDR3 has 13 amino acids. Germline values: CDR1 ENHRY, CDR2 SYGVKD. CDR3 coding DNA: TGTGCCACCGCGGGGGGGACCGCCTACGAGCAGTACTTC. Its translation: CATAGGTAYEQYF.

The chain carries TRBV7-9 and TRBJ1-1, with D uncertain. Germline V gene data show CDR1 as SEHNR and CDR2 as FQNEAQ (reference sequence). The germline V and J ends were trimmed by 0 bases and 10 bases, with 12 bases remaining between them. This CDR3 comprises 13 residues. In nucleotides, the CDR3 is TGTGCCAGCAGCTTAGCGCCTACAAACCGAGCTTTCTTT. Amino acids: CASSLAPTNRAFF.

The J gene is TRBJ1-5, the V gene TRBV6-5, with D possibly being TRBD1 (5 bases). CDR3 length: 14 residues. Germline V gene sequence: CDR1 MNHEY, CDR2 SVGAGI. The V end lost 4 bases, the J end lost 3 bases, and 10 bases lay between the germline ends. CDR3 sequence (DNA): TGTGCCAGCAGTTCTCGACAGACCAATCAGCCCCAGCATTTT. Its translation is CASSSRQTNQPQHF.

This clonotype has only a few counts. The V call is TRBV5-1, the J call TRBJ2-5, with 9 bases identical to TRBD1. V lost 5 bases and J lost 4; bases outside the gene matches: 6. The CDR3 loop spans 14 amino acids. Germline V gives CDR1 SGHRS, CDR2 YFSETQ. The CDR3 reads CASRGQGWGETQYF. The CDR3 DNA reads TGCGCCAGCAGGGGACAGGGATGGGGAGAGACCCAGTACTTC.

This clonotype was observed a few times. CDR3 protein: CSAGGTATGELFF. For the CDR3, the DNA is TGCAGTGCAGGAGGGACAGCAACCGGGGAGCTGTTTTTT. This chain uses TRBV20-1 with TRBJ2-2; tentatively, D is TRBD1 (7 bases). Germline V CDR1 and CDR2: DFQATT, SNEGSKA (reference sequence). V lost 6 bases and J 5 bases, leaving 13 bases between the germline ends. The CDR3 length is 13 residues.